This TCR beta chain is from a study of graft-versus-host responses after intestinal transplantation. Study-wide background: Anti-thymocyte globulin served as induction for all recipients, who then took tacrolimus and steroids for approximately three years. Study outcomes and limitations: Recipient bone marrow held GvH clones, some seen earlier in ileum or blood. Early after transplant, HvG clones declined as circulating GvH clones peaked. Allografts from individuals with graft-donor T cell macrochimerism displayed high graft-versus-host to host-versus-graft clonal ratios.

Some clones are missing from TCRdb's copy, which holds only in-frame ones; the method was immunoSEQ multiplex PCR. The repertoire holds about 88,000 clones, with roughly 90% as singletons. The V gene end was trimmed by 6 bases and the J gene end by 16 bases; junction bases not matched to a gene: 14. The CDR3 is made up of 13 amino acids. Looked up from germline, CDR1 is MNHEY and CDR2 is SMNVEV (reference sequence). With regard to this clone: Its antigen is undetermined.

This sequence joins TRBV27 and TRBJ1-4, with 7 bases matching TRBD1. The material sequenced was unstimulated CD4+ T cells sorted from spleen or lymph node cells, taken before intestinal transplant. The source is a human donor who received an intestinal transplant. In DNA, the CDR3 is TGTGCCAGCAGCCCGACAGGGCCCTTCGGGGCGTTTTTT. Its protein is CASSPTGPFGAFF.